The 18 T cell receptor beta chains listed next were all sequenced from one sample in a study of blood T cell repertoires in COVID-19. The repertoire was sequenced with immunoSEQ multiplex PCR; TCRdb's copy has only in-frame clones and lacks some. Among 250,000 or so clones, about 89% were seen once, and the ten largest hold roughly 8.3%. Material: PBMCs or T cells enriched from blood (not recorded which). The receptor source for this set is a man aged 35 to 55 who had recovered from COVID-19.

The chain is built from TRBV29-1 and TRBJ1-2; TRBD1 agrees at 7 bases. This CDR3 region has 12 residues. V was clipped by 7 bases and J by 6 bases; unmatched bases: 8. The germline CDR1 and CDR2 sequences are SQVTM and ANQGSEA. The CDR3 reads CSGIGDSHGYTF. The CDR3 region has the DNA TGCAGCGGAATAGGGGACAGCCATGGCTACACCTTC.

CDR3: CASSEPPPGLELAKNIQYF. The CDR3 bases are TGTGCCAGCAGTGAACCACCCCCGGGACTAGAACTAGCCAAAAACATTCAGTACTTC. V and J are TRBV6-4 and TRBJ2-4; 8 bases line up with TRBD2. J was trimmed by 0 bases and V by 3 bases; bases with no gene match: 13. This CDR3 contains 19 residues. Germline assignment: CDR1 MRHNA and CDR2 SNTAGT.

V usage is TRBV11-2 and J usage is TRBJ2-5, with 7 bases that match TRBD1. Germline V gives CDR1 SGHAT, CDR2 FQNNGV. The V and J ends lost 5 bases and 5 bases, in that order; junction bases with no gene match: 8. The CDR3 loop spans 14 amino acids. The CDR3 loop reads CASSAQTGKETQYF. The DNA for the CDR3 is TGTGCCAGCAGCGCTCAGACAGGGAAGGAGACCCAGTACTTC.

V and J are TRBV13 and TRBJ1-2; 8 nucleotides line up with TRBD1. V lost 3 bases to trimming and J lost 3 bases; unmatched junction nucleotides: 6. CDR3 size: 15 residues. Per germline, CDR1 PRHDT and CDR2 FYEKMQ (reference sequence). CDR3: CASSFSAGGYYGYTF. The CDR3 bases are TGTGCCAGCAGCTTTTCGGCAGGGGGCTACTATGGCTACACCTTC.

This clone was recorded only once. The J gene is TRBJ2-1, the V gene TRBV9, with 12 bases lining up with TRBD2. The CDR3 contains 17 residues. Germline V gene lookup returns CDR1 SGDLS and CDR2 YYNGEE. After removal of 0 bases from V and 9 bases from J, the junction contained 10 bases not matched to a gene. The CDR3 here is CASSVGNRASGRGEQFF. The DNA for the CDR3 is TGTGCCAGCAGCGTAGGGAATCGTGCTAGCGGGAGGGGTGAGCAGTTCTTC.

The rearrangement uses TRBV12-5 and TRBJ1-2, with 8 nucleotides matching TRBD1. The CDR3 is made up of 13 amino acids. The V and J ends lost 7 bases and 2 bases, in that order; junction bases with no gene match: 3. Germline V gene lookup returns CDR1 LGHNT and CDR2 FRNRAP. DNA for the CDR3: TGTGCTAGTGTCCGACAGGGGAACTATGGCTACACCTTC. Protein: CASVRQGNYGYTF.

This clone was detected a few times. The CDR3 bases are TGTGCCAGCATAGCAGGGGGCGCCGTCTGGGTCACTGAAGCTTTCTTT. Its translation is CASIAGGAVWVTEAFF. This rearrangement joins TRBV6-6 to TRBJ1-1; 8 positions match TRBD1. This CDR3 contains 16 residues. Unmatched junction bases numbered 14, after V lost 7 bases and J lost 4 bases. The germline CDR1 and CDR2 sequences are MNHNY and SVGAGI (reference sequence).

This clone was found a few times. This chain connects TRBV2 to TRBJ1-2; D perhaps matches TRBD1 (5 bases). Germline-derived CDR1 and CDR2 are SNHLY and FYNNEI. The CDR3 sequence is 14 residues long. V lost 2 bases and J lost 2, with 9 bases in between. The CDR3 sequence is CASSEYRPNYGYTF. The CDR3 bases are TGTGCCAGCAGTGAATACAGGCCAAACTATGGCTACACCTTC.

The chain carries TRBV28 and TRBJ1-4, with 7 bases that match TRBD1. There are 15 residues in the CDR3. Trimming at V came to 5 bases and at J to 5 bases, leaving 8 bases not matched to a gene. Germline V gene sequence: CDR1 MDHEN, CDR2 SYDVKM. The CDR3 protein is CASSTRTGENEKLFF. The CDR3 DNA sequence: TGTGCCAGCAGTACACGGACAGGCGAAAATGAAAAACTGTTTTTT.

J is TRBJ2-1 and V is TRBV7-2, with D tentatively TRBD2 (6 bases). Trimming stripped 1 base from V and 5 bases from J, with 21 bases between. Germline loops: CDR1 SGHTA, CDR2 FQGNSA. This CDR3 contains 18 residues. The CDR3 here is CASSLGFRLLGGNNEQFF. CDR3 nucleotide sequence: TGTGCCAGCAGCTTAGGGTTTCGTCTCCTGGGGGGAAACAATGAGCAGTTCTTC.

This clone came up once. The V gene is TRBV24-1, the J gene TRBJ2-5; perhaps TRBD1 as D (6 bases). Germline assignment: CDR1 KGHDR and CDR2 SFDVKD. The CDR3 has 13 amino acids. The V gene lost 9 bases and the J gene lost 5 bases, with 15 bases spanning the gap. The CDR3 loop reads CATSAQGHETQYF. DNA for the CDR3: TGTGCCACCTCGGCCCAGGGACACGAGACCCAGTACTTC.

DNA of the CDR3: TGTGCCATCCAAGATCTCTCGGGGGGGTCTGAAGCTTTCTTT. It codes for CAIQDLSGGSEAFF. The chain is built from TRBV19 and TRBJ1-1; D may be TRBD1 (5 bases). V was cut by 10 bases and J by 6 bases, with 21 bases left in between. This CDR3 is built from 14 residues. Germline loops: CDR1 LNHDA, CDR2 SQIVND (reference sequence).

The CDR3 sequence is CASSLGGGASPNNEQFF. The DNA of the CDR3 is TGTGCCAGCAGCTTAGGCGGGGGGGCCTCTCCGAACAATGAGCAGTTCTTC. The chain combines TRBV7-8 with TRBJ2-1, with 9 bases matching TRBD2. The CDR3 sequence is 17 residues long. Germline CDR1 reads SGHVS; CDR2 reads FQNEAQ. J gave up 5 bases and V 1 base, and 9 bases lay outside the gene matches.

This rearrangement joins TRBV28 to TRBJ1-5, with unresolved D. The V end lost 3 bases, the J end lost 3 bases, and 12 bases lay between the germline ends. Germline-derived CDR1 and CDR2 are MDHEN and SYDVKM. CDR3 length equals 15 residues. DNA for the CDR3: TGTGCCAGCAGTTTTTTATCAGGTCCCAATCAGCCCCAGCATTTT. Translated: CASSFLSGPNQPQHF.

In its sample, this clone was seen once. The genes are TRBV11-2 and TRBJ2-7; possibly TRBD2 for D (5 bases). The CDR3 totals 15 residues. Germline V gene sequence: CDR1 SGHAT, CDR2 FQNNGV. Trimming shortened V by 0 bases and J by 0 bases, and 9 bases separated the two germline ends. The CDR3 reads CASSLDPGISYEQYF. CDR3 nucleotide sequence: TGTGCCAGCAGCTTAGACCCCGGGATCTCCTACGAGCAGTACTTC. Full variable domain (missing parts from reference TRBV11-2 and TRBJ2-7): EAGVAQSPRYKIIEKRQSVAFWCNPISGHATLYWYQQILGQGPKLLIQFQNNGVVDDSQLPKDRFSAERLKGVDSTLKIQPAKLEDSAVYLCASSLDPGISYEQYFGPGTRLTVT.

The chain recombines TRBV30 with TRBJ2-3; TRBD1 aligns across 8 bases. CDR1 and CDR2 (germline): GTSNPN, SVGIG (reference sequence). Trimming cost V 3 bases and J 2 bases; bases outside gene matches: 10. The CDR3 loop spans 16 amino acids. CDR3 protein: CAWRGDRLKNTDTQYF. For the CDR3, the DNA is TGTGCCTGGAGGGGGGACAGGCTGAAAAACACAGATACGCAGTATTTT. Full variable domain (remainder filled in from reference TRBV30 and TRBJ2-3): SQTIHQWPATLVQPVGSPLSLECTVEGTSNPNLYWYRQAAGRGLQLLFYSVGIGQISSEVPQNLSASRPQDRQFILSSKKLLLSDSGFYLCAWRGDRLKNTDTQYFGPGTRLTVL.

The CDR3 region is CASSLAGLAGNNEQFF. The CDR3 DNA reads as TGTGCCAGCAGCTTAGCCGGACTAGCGGGGAACAATGAGCAGTTCTTC. The chain recombines TRBV7-2 with TRBJ2-1; TRBD2 aligns across 12 bases. This CDR3 has 16 amino acids. V trimming: 0 bases; J trimming: 5 bases; junction bases outside the gene matches: 2. The germline V gene encodes CDR1 SGHTA and CDR2 FQGNSA.

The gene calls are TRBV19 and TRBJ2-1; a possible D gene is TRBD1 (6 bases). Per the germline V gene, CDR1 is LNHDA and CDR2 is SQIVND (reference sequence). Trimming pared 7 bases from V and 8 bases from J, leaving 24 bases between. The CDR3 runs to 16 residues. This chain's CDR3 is CASTTDPGDAVDEQFF. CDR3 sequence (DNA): TGTGCCAGTACCACGGACCCAGGGGACGCAGTCGATGAGCAGTTCTTC. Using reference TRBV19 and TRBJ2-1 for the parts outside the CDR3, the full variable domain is DGGITQSPKYLFRKEGQNVTLSCEQNLNHDAMYWYRQDPGQGLRLIYYSQIVNDFQKGDIAEGYSVSREKKESFPLTVTSAQKNPTAFYLCASTTDPGDAVDEQFFGPGTRLTVL.